This paragraph covers one T cell receptor (beta chain) sequence. This clonotype has only a few counts. Its antigen is still unknown. Base-call qualities are not available, and no considerably larger clone is one nucleotide away. The data derive from a study of T-cell reconstitution after alpha-beta-depleted transplantation in children (dated by TCRdb to about 2016). General notes on the study: Using TCR repertoire profiling, the study followed T-cell immune reconstitution in a quantitative way in children after TCRalphabeta/CD19-depleted allogeneic hematopoietic cell transplantation. Overall study results and their limits: In some patients, high TCRbeta diversity at day 60 was attributed to recipient T cells and intrathymic progenitors that had survived conditioning. The apparently early alphabetaT-cell count recovery about two months after transplant was reportedly dependent on only several hundred rapidly expanded clones derived from non-depleted graft cells. Over subsequent months, a decline in hyperexpanded clone frequencies was noted, and after one year, T-cell counts and TCRbeta diversity were mostly ascribed to newly produced T cells.

The receptor library was made with PCR. These reads were obtained on an Illumina HiSeq 2500. TCR library preparation used molecular barcoding, with unique molecular identifiers applied to normalize quantification of the TCRbeta repertoire. TCRdb reprocessed the public reads (quality trimming at Q25 with fastp, clone calling with MiXCR) and kept in-frame beta chains. Each CDR3 protein appears once, grouped with its most common genes and DNA. Present in this sample are fewer than 550,000 distinct CDR3 sequences, roughly 10% of which were seen just once. Roughly 15% of the sample goes to the ten largest clones. The label giving this sample's treatment or condition can be read as: allogeneic hematopoietic cell transplantation with graft depleted of TCRalphabeta T cells and CD19 B cells. The children who served as transplant recipients had been given grafts of TCRalphabeta/CD19-depleted allogeneic hematopoietic cells.

The receptor comes from a female patient aged 2-15 years who had a stem cell transplant for aplastic anemia, so the T cells may come from the graft donor. The material sequenced was PBMCs, mostly from graft donor cells, taken 180 days after TCRalphabeta/CD19-depleted stem cell transplant.

The encoded CDR3 is CASSFSAGPAAEAFF. The DNA reads TGTGCCAGCAGTTTCTCGGCAGGGCCTGCGGCTGAAGCTTTCTTT. The chain uses TRBV28 and TRBJ1-1; the best D guess is TRBD1, with 5 bases matching. V was cut back by 3 bases and J by 6 bases, leaving a gap of 17 bases between them. Measured from the cysteine to the phenylalanine, the CDR3 is 15 residues long. This entry keeps only the CDR3 DNA: 45 bases, framed from base 1. CDR1 and CDR2 were assigned from the germline V gene as MDHEN and SYDVKM.